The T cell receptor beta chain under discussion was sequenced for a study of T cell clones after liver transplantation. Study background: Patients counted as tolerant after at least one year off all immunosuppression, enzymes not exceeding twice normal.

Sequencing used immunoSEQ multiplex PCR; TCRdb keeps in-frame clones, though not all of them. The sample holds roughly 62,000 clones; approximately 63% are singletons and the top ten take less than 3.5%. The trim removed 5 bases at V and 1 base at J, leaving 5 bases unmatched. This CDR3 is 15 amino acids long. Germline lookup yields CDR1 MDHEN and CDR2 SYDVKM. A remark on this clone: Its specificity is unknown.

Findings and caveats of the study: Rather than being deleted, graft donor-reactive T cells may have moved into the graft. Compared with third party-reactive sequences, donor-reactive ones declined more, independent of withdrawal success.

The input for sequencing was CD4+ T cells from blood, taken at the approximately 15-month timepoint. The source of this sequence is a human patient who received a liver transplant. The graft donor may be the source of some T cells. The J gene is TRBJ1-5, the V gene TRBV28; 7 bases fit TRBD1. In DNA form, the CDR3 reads TGTGCCAGCAGTGCACAGGGGTTGAGCAATCAGCCCCAGCATTTT. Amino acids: CASSAQGLSNQPQHF. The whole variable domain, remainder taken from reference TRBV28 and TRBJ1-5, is DVKVTQSSRYLVKRTGEKVFLECVQDMDHENMFWYRQDPGLGLRLIYFSYDVKMKEKGDIPEGYSVSREKKERFSLILESASTNQTSMYLCASSAQGLSNQPQHFGDGTRLSIL.